These 30 T cell receptor beta chains originate from one sample sequenced in a study of CD8 T cells in ankylosing spondylitis. TCRdb itself ran the 5' RACE reads through MiXCR, one entry per CDR3 protein. Of some 150,000 distinct CDR3 sequences listed, around 42% were seen once; the top ten hold roughly 15%. Sequencing was carried out using synovial fluid, either unsorted or a sorted T cell fraction (not recorded which). The source of these receptors is a male donor with ankylosing spondylitis.

The chain carries TRBV12-3 or TRBV12-4 and TRBJ2-5; D possibly uses TRBD1 or TRBD2 (6 bases each). The CDR3 runs to 17 residues. The V gene lost 4 bases and the J gene lost 1 base, with 19 bases spanning the gap. CDR3 bases: TGTGCCAGCAGTTATTCTTATCGTGGGGGGCGCCAAGAGACCCAGTACTTC. Its translation: CASSYSYRGGRQETQYF.

In its sample, this clonotype was seen a few times. The chain employs TRBV4-1 and TRBJ2-1; unclear D gene. This CDR3 has 14 amino acids. V was trimmed by 0 bases and J by 4 bases, leaving 7 bases between them. Germline V CDR1 and CDR2: MGHRA, YSYEKL. CDR3 sequence: CASSQDSQYNEQFF. CDR3 nucleotides: TGCGCCAGCAGCCAAGATTCACAGTACAATGAGCAGTTCTTC.

The chain combines TRBV18 with TRBJ1-5; D ambiguous. The length of the CDR3 is 15 residues. Germline V lookup: CDR1 KGHSH, CDR2 LQKENI. V gave up 3 bases and J gave up 10 bases, with 19 bases separating them. CDR3 sequence reads: CASSPGRLSSRPQHF. In nucleotides, the CDR3 is TGTGCCAGCTCACCCGGACGCCTTAGTAGTCGTCCCCAGCATTTT.

V gene TRBV2 combines with J gene TRBJ2-5; 13 nucleotides align to TRBD2. The CDR3 extends over 13 amino acids. Germline lookup yields CDR1 SNHLY and CDR2 FYNNEI. The V and J ends lost 8 bases and 5 bases, in that order; junction bases with no gene match: 2. Here the CDR3 DNA reads TGTGCCAGCGGGACTAGCGGGGTGGAGACCCAGTACTTC. Its protein product is CASGTSGVETQYF.

This chain connects TRBV15 to TRBJ2-5; D gene uncertain. The germline gives CDR1 LNHNV, CDR2 YYDKDF (reference sequence). Trimming took 2 bases from V and 3 from J, leaving 10 bases between them. The CDR3 extends over 14 amino acids. The CDR3 loop reads CATSRRTWEETQYF. DNA of the CDR3: TGTGCCACCAGCAGACGGACGTGGGAAGAGACCCAGTACTTC.

The gene calls are TRBV5-1 and TRBJ2-1, with D tentatively TRBD2 (7 bases). V lost 1 base, J lost 2 bases, and 10 bases lay in between. The germline V gene has CDR1 SGHRS and CDR2 YFSETQ. This CDR3 has 15 residues. CDR3 nucleotide sequence: TGCGCCAGCAGCTTGTGGCGGGGGCCCTACAATGAGCAGTTCTTC. As protein: CASSLWRGPYNEQFF.

The CDR3 here is CATGGSGHTDTQYF. The CDR3, as DNA: TGTGCCACCGGGGGTAGCGGGCACACAGATACGCAGTATTTT. This rearrangement joins TRBV6-2 or TRBV6-3 to TRBJ2-3; 7 bases align to TRBD2. V lost 10 bases to trimming and J lost 2 bases; unmatched junction nucleotides: 9. This CDR3 spans 14 amino acids. Germline V gene sequence: CDR1 MNHEY, CDR2 SVGEGT.

The chain combines TRBV15 with TRBJ1-2, with TRBD1 identical over 12 bases. V was clipped by 1 base and J by 6 bases; unmatched bases: 6. CDR1 is LNHNV and CDR2 is YYDKDF in the germline V gene (reference sequence). The CDR3 loop spans 16 amino acids. The CDR3 region is CATSRAGTGGLDGYTF. The CDR3 DNA sequence: TGTGCCACCAGCAGAGCCGGGACAGGGGGCTTGGATGGCTACACCTTC. Based on the CDR3 plus reference TRBV15 and TRBJ1-2, the full variable domain is DAMVIQNPRYQVTQFGKPVTLSCSQTLNHNVMYWYQQKSSQAPKLLFHYYDKDFNNEADTPDNFQSRRPNTSFCFLDIRSPGLGDTAMYLCATSRAGTGGLDGYTFGSGTRLTVV.

The sample holds many counts of this clonotype. This chain uses TRBV6-7 with TRBJ2-2; 7 bases match TRBD1. TRBV6-7 is identified as an open reading frame with a role that is uncertain. The V and J ends lost 5 bases and 1 base, in that order; junction bases with no gene match: 19. The length of the CDR3 is 20 residues. This chain's CDR3 is CASSATNYRGRVMNTGELFF. The CDR3 coding sequence is TGTGCCAGCAGTGCAACTAACTACAGGGGAAGGGTCATGAACACCGGGGAGCTGTTTTTT.

The gene calls are TRBV11-2 and TRBJ2-7; 7 nucleotides agree with TRBD2. The CDR3 totals 16 residues. V dropped 1 base and J dropped 2; count of bases not matched to a gene: 8. Germline CDR1 reads SGHAT; CDR2 reads FQNNGV. CDR3 sequence: CASSLVGGGNPYEQYF. DNA for the CDR3: TGTGCCAGCAGCTTAGTCGGGGGAGGGAACCCCTACGAGCAGTACTTC.

The V call is TRBV4-1, the J call TRBJ2-3; weak D call: TRBD2 (6 bases). Trimming stripped 4 bases from V and 2 bases from J, with 16 bases between. Germline lookup yields CDR1 MGHRA and CDR2 YSYEKL. The CDR3 totals 16 residues. Here the CDR3 reads CASSRRDFSFTDTQYF. The CDR3 region has the DNA TGCGCCAGCAGCCGCCGGGACTTCTCGTTCACAGATACGCAGTATTTT.

A few counts support this clonotype. This chain links TRBV2 with TRBJ2-3; D perhaps matches TRBD2 (5 bases). This CDR3 has 14 amino acids. Looked up from germline, CDR1 is SNHLY and CDR2 is FYNNEI. Between the trimmed V and J ends, which lost 5 bases and 2 bases, there was a span of 11 bases. CDR3: CASSTRESTDTQYF. In DNA, the CDR3 is TGTGCCAGCAGTACCCGGGAATCCACAGATACGCAGTATTTT. The full variable domain, rest sourced from reference TRBV2 and TRBJ2-3, is EPEVTQTPSHQVTQMGQEVILRCVPISNHLYFYWYRQILGQKVEFLVSFYNNEISEKSEIFDDQFSVERPDGSNFTLKIRSTKLEDSAMYFCASSTRESTDTQYFGPGTRLTVL.

In this sample, this clonotype turned up a few times. The chain couples TRBV20-1 to TRBJ2-1; D not resolved. Per the germline V gene, CDR1 is DFQATT and CDR2 is SNEGSKA (reference sequence). V was cut by 0 bases and J by 6 bases, with 3 bases left in between. The length of the CDR3 is 11 residues. CDR3 sequence: CSAREANEQFF. The CDR3 DNA sequence: TGCAGTGCTAGAGAGGCCAATGAGCAGTTCTTC.

CDR3 coding DNA: TGTGCCAGCAGCTTAGTTCCCTATGGCTACACCTTC. Its protein product is CASSLVPYGYTF. V usage is TRBV7-9 and J usage is TRBJ1-2; D not certain. Germline values: CDR1 SEHNR, CDR2 FQNEAQ (reference sequence). Trimming pared 1 base from V and 4 bases from J, leaving 4 bases between. The CDR3 has 12 amino acids.

The genes are TRBV7-9 and TRBJ1-2, with TRBD1 matching 9 bases. The ends lost 5 bases at V and 12 bases at J; junction bases unmatched: 19. The CDR3 loop spans 16 amino acids. CDR1 and CDR2 from the germline V gene are SEHNR and FQNEAQ (reference sequence). This CDR3 is CASSPGQGKLVGADTF. Written as DNA, the CDR3 is TGTGCCAGCAGCCCGGGACAGGGAAAGCTCGTCGGGGCTGACACCTTC.

The chain employs TRBV27 and TRBJ2-7; 7 bases match TRBD2. The J segment lost 3 bases and the V segment lost 5 bases, leaving 1 base of the junction unmatched. Germline V gene sequence: CDR1 MNHEY, CDR2 SMNVEV (reference sequence). This CDR3 has 12 amino acids. This chain's CDR3 is CASSTGGYEQYF. The DNA of the CDR3 is TGTGCCAGCAGTACGGGAGGCTACGAGCAGTACTTC.

The rearrangement links TRBV20-1 to TRBJ2-5; 9 bases agree with TRBD1. Trimming cost V 0 bases and J 5 bases; bases outside gene matches: 10. The CDR3 is made up of 16 amino acids. Germline V lookup: CDR1 DFQATT, CDR2 SNEGSKA (reference sequence). The CDR3 sequence is CSARDSYRGLLETQYF. CDR3 DNA sequence: TGCAGTGCTAGAGATTCTTACAGGGGGCTGCTGGAGACCCAGTACTTC.

The rearrangement uses TRBV4-1 and TRBJ1-2, with D hard to call. The germline gives CDR1 MGHRA, CDR2 YSYEKL. V was trimmed by 0 bases and J by 5 bases, leaving 19 bases between them. This CDR3 comprises 17 residues. The CDR3 loop is CASSQEGGLPSIYGYTF. In DNA form, the CDR3 reads TGCGCCAGCAGCCAAGAGGGCGGACTCCCCTCTATATATGGCTACACCTTC.

The chain uses TRBV18 and TRBJ1-6; 7 bases fit TRBD1. Germline V gene data show CDR1 as KGHSH and CDR2 as LQKENI. V was pared by 5 bases and J by 9 bases, with 7 bases of the junction left unmatched. The CDR3 is made up of 14 amino acids. The CDR3 loop is CASSYRGSASPLHF. In DNA form, the CDR3 reads TGTGCCAGCTCATACAGGGGATCCGCTTCACCCCTCCACTTT.

The chain recombines TRBV10-2 with TRBJ1-3, with D possibly matching TRBD1 (5 bases). CDR3 length equals 15 residues. V lost 4 bases and J lost 8, with 18 bases in between. The germline CDR1 and CDR2 sequences are WSHSY and SAAADI. This CDR3 is CASSGPTALLDTIYF. DNA of the CDR3: TGCGCCAGCAGTGGACCGACAGCCCTCCTGGACACCATATATTTT.

This clonotype was detected a few times. V and J are TRBV28 and TRBJ1-6; D remains unclear. Germline assignment: CDR1 MDHEN and CDR2 SYDVKM. Trimming left V 4 bases short and J 0 bases short, with 10 bases between. The CDR3 is made up of 16 amino acids. CDR3 in amino acids: CASSSLGSSYNSPLHF. The CDR3 region has the DNA TGTGCCAGCAGTTCCCTAGGGAGCTCCTATAATTCACCCCTCCACTTT. The entire variable domain, with the rest obtained from reference TRBV28 and TRBJ1-6, is as follows: DVKVTQSSRYLVKRTGEKVFLECVQDMDHENMFWYRQDPGLGLRLIYFSYDVKMKEKGDIPEGYSVSREKKERFSLILESASTNQTSMYLCASSSLGSSYNSPLHFGNGTRLTVT.

This clonotype was counted only a few times. The chain joins TRBV19 to TRBJ1-1; 10 positions match TRBD1. CDR1 and CDR2 (germline): LNHDA, SQIVND (reference sequence). The trim removed 4 bases at V and 5 bases at J, leaving 7 bases unmatched. This CDR3 region has 15 residues. The CDR3 sequence: CASSTGTGVTTEAFF. The CDR3 coding sequence is TGTGCCAGTAGTACTGGGACAGGGGTTACAACTGAAGCTTTCTTT.

This chain links TRBV5-1 with TRBJ2-1, with D possibly TRBD2 on 5 matching bases. CDR1 is SGHRS and CDR2 is YFSETQ in the germline V gene. The CDR3 has 13 residues. Trimming cost V 4 bases and J 9 bases, with 14 bases left between them. CDR3 bases: TGCGCCAGCAGCAGACCCGGGATCGGTGAGCAGTTCTTC. Translated, it gives CASSRPGIGEQFF.

The chain carries TRBV20-1 and TRBJ1-2, with D unresolved. Germline V lookup: CDR1 DFQATT, CDR2 SNEGSKA (reference sequence). The ends were cut back, 4 bases at V and 6 bases at J, with 6 bases in the middle. CDR3 size: 10 residues. This CDR3 is CSAIGNGYTF. As DNA, the CDR3 is TGCAGTGCTATCGGGAATGGCTACACCTTC.

This clonotype has just a few counts. This chain links TRBV10-3 with TRBJ1-5, with D possibly TRBD1 on 5 matching bases. V was cut by 2 bases and J by 5 bases, with 13 bases left in between. This CDR3 region has 15 residues. Germline V lookup: CDR1 ENHRY, CDR2 SYGVKD. The CDR3 reads CAISEGWGYYQPQHF. CDR3 sequence (DNA): TGTGCCATCAGTGAGGGATGGGGGTACTATCAGCCCCAGCATTTT.

CDR3 nucleotide sequence: TGTGCCAGCAGCTACTGGGGAACAAACACTGAAGCTTTCTTT. Its translation is CASSYWGTNTEAFF. This sequence joins TRBV7-9 and TRBJ1-1; D not certain. Germline V CDR1 and CDR2: SEHNR, FQNEAQ (reference sequence). CDR3 length: 14 residues. The V end was cut by 4 bases, the J end by 2 bases, with 11 bases between. Based on the CDR3 plus reference TRBV7-9 and TRBJ1-1, the full variable domain is DTGVSQNPRHKITKRGQNVTFRCDPISEHNRLYWYRQTLGQGPEFLTYFQNEAQLEKSRLLSDRFSAERPKGSFSTLEIQRTEQGDSAMYLCASSYWGTNTEAFFGQGTRLTVV.

This clonotype was detected a few times. The chain links TRBV7-6 to TRBJ2-1; 13 bases agree with TRBD2. Looked up from germline, CDR1 is SGHVS and CDR2 is FNYEAQ. CDR3 length equals 17 residues. V shed 5 bases, J shed 1 base, and the junction held 5 bases outside the gene matches. This chain's CDR3 is CASSPGLAGHSYNEQFF. The CDR3 coding sequence is TGTGCCAGCAGCCCGGGACTAGCGGGGCATTCCTACAATGAGCAGTTCTTC.

The CDR3 loop is CASSFGVTVGNEQYF. Written as DNA, the CDR3 is TGTGCCAGCAGTTTCGGAGTGACGGTTGGGAACGAGCAGTACTTC. The chain joins TRBV27 to TRBJ2-7, with no clear D. V dropped 3 bases and J dropped 5 bases, with 17 bases sitting between them. This CDR3 comprises 15 residues. Looked up from germline, CDR1 is MNHEY and CDR2 is SMNVEV (reference sequence).

V and J are TRBV30 and TRBJ1-1, with D maybe TRBD1 (5 bases). Trimming took 3 bases from V and 1 from J, leaving 9 bases between them. The CDR3 has 13 residues. CDR1 is GTSNPN, CDR2 SVGIG, per germline (reference sequence). In DNA form, the CDR3 reads TGTGCCTGGAGGGTCAGGGAGAACACTGAAGCTTTCTTT. The encoded protein is CAWRVRENTEAFF.

The gene calls are TRBV15 and TRBJ2-2; the D is unclear. Germline V gives CDR1 LNHNV, CDR2 YYDKDF (reference sequence). The CDR3 loop spans 16 amino acids. V lost 1 base and J lost 2, with 11 bases in between. The CDR3 loop reads CATSRGVPVNTGELFF. The CDR3 bases are TGTGCCACCAGCAGAGGCGTGCCAGTTAACACCGGGGAGCTGTTTTTT.